Listed here are 7 T cell receptor beta chains from one sample, sequenced in a study of blood T cell repertoires in COVID-19. TCRdb's table, derived via immunoSEQ multiplex PCR, lists solely in-frame clones and lacks some. The repertoire holds around 97,000 clones, with about 87% as singletons. The sample consisted of peripheral blood. The origin of the receptors is a human donor in a cohort sampled during active COVID-19.

This clone was seen a few times. The chain employs TRBV6-6 and TRBJ1-5; tentatively, D is TRBD1 (5 bases). The CDR3 covers 14 residues. V was clipped by 6 bases and J by 0 bases, with 9 bases between them. Germline assignment: CDR1 MNHNY and CDR2 SVGAGI (reference sequence). Here the CDR3 DNA reads TGTGCCAGCAGCATGACAGATAGCAATCAGCCCCAGCATTTT. Translated, it gives CASSMTDSNQPQHF.

CDR3 region: CASRRGDSSYNEQFF. CDR3 in DNA: TGTGCCAGCAGGCGCGGGGATAGCTCCTACAATGAGCAGTTCTTC. The chain couples TRBV6-5 to TRBJ2-1; D may be TRBD2 (6 bases). CDR1 is MNHEY, CDR2 SVGAGI, per germline. The CDR3 runs to 15 residues. The V and J ends lost 6 bases and 0 bases respectively, with 12 bases between them.

V is TRBV27 and J is TRBJ1-1; 8 positions agree with TRBD1. This CDR3 contains 13 residues. V shed 6 bases, J shed 4 bases, and the junction held 4 bases outside the gene matches. Per the germline V gene, CDR1 is MNHEY and CDR2 is SMNVEV (reference sequence). The CDR3 spells CASRFRGLTEAFF. CDR3 sequence (DNA): TGTGCCAGCAGGTTCAGGGGGCTCACTGAAGCTTTCTTT.

The count of this clone is one. The chain combines TRBV6-6 with TRBJ2-7, with 10 bases fitting TRBD2. J lost 2 bases, V lost 7 bases, and 8 bases had no gene match. From germline, CDR1 is MNHNY and CDR2 SVGAGI (reference sequence). The CDR3 length is 15 residues. The CDR3 DNA follows: TGTGCCAGCACCGGAAGCGGGAGGGAACCCTACGAGCAGTACTTC. Encoded protein: CASTGSGREPYEQYF.

The chain uses TRBV29-1 and TRBJ1-1, with 7 bases aligning to TRBD1. There are 13 residues in the CDR3. CDR1 SQVTM and CDR2 ANQGSEA come from the germline V gene. J was trimmed by 2 bases and V by 7 bases; bases with no gene match: 7. In nucleotides, the CDR3 is TGCAGCGGATCTGACAGGGTTAACACTGAAGCTTTCTTT. This gives the protein CSGSDRVNTEAFF.

The chain has TRBV4-1 and TRBJ2-5; 9 bases line up with TRBD1. Germline loops: CDR1 MGHRA, CDR2 YSYEKL. This CDR3 spans 14 amino acids. Trimming cost V 5 bases and J 2 bases; bases outside gene matches: 3. The chain's CDR3 is CASSDRGIQETQYF. The CDR3 bases are TGCGCCAGCAGCGACAGGGGGATACAAGAGACCCAGTACTTC.

V gene TRBV9 combines with J gene TRBJ2-5; 8 nucleotides agree with TRBD1. The CDR3 is 16 amino acids. V dropped 2 bases and J dropped 5; count of bases not matched to a gene: 11. Germline CDR1 and CDR2: SGDLS and YYNGEE. This chain's CDR3 is CASSVAPGQVRETQYF. CDR3 in DNA: TGTGCCAGCAGCGTGGCCCCGGGACAGGTTCGGGAGACCCAGTACTTC.